The rows below give T cell receptor beta chains drawn from one sample of a study of a mutant IDH1 vaccine in newly diagnosed glioma. Sequenced by immunoSEQ multiplex PCR; TCRdb stores in-frame clones only, minus some. The profile shows roughly 70,000 clones, around 88% of them singletons. Sequencing was performed on peripheral blood mononuclear cells (PBMCs), taken from a glioma patient treated with radiotherapy, temozolomide or both. Receptors originate from a woman between 18 and 30 years old with glioma. Some clones in this sample may be carry-over from other donors' samples. Both conserved end residues are part of each CDR3. A D gene is named only where the DNA matches it firmly. Size is stated for part of the rows, as once, few or many counts, or as a class when the clone is expanded.

len	v_gene	j_gene	abundance	d_gene	CDR3nt	CDR3aa
11	TRBV2	TRBJ1-1	few	.	TGTGCCAGCTTGGGGAACACTGAAGCTTTCTTT	CASLGNTEAFF
16	TRBV2	TRBJ1-3	.	.	TGTGCCAGCACCGGCCCCCGGGGGCCTTCTGGAAACACCATATATTTT	CASTGPRGPSGNTIYF
14	TRBV19	TRBJ2-7	.	TRBD2	TGTGCCAGTAGTACTAGCGGGACCTCCTACGAGCAGTACTTC	CASSTSGTSYEQYF
13	TRBV27	TRBJ1-1	.	.	TGTGCCGTCAGGGCCGGGGCTGGGACTGAAGCTTTCTTT	CAVRAGAGTEAFF
12	TRBV6-5	TRBJ2-5	.	.	TGTGCCAGCACAGCCTCCGGAGGGACCCAGTACTTC	CASTASGGTQYF
12	TRBV28	TRBJ1-2	.	.	TGTGCCAGCAGTCTCCAACTACGGGGCTACACCTTC	CASSLQLRGYTF
13	TRBV5-6	TRBJ2-3	.	.	TGTGCCAGCAGCTTTAGAGGGACAGATACGCAGTATTTT	CASSFRGTDTQYF
15	TRBV2	TRBJ2-1	.	TRBD1	TGTGCCAGCAGTCGGGACAGGTCCTCCTACAATGAGCAGTTCTTC	CASSRDRSSYNEQFF
14	TRBV19	TRBJ2-3	.	.	TGTGCCAGTAGTATAGATCACAGCACAGATACGCAGTATTTT	CASSIDHSTDTQYF
18	TRBV27	TRBJ1-1	once	TRBD1	TGTGCCAGCAGTGCGGGGGACAGCCTCTCGTTGATGAACACTGAAGCTTTCTTT	CASSAGDSLSLMNTEAFF
16	TRBV29-1	TRBJ2-7	.	TRBD2	TGCAGCGTTGGGAAGCGGGGGGGAATTGGAGCCTACGAGCAGTACTTC	CSVGKRGGIGAYEQYF
16	TRBV7-8	TRBJ2-7	.	.	TGTGCCAGCAGCTTAGCGCTTAGCGTCGGGTCCTACGAGCAGTACTTC	CASSLALSVGSYEQYF
15	TRBV30	TRBJ1-2	.	.	TGTGCCTGGAGTGTACGCATACGGCAAAGGGGTGGCTACACCTTC	CAWSVRIRQRGGYTF
12	TRBV10-2	TRBJ1-2	.	.	TGCGCCAGCAGCCCTGGACAGCTTGGCTACACCTTC	CASSPGQLGYTF
14	TRBV6-6	TRBJ2-7	few	.	TGTGCCAGCAGTCCTATAGGGGATGACTACGAGCAGTACTTC	CASSPIGDDYEQYF
17	TRBV4-1	TRBJ2-6	.	TRBD1	TGCGCCAGCAGCTACACAGGGGTTAGCTCTGGGGCCAACGTCCTGACTTTC	CASSYTGVSSGANVLTF
15	TRBV7-9	TRBJ2-3	.	.	TGTGCCAGCAGCAAACCCACCGGCCTCACAGATACGCAGTATTTT	CASSKPTGLTDTQYF
16	TRBV7-9	TRBJ2-3	.	TRBD2	TGTGCCAGCAGCCGTGCGACTAGCGGGAGCACAGATACGCAGTATTTT	CASSRATSGSTDTQYF
15	TRBV6-6	TRBJ2-2	.	TRBD2	TGTGCCAGCAGTAAGGGACTAGCTAACACCGGGGAGCTGTTTTTT	CASSKGLANTGELFF
15	TRBV7-2	TRBJ1-3	.	.	TGTGCCAGCAGCTTAGGGGTTTTCACTGGAAACACCATATATTTT	CASSLGVFTGNTIYF
14	TRBV7-2	TRBJ2-7	once	.	TGTGCCAGCAGCCAGCTCACTGGAATCTACGAGCAGTACTTC	CASSQLTGIYEQYF
14	TRBV2	TRBJ1-1	.	TRBD1	TGTGCCAGCAGTCCGGGACAGGTGAACACTGAAGCTTTCTTT	CASSPGQVNTEAFF
15	TRBV5-1	TRBJ1-4	.	.	TGCGCCAGCAGCTTGAGGCCAGGGGTTAATGAAAAACTGTTTTTT	CASSLRPGVNEKLFF
15	TRBV5-1	TRBJ1-4	.	.	TGCGCCAGCAGCTCCAGGGGCTCAACTAATGAAAAACTGTTTTTT	CASSSRGSTNEKLFF
15	TRBV7-8	TRBJ2-1	.	.	TGTGCCAGCACCCAGAGGCAAATCCTTAAGAGTGAGCAGTTCTTC	CASTQRQILKSEQFF
11	TRBV10-1	TRBJ2-1	.	.	TGCGCCAGCAGTGGGGCCCATGAGCAGTTCTTC	CASSGAHEQFF
13	TRBV7-2	TRBJ2-1	.	.	TGTGCCAGCAGCTCGATTGCCTACAATGAGCAGTTCTTC	CASSSIAYNEQFF
16	TRBV6-5	TRBJ2-7	once	.	TGTGCCAGCAGTTACTCCGGGACAAGGAGCTCCTACGAGCAGTACTTC	CASSYSGTRSSYEQYF
14	TRBV7-9	TRBJ1-5	.	.	TGTGCCAGCAGCCCGAGCGGATTCGGTCAGCCCCAGCATTTT	CASSPSGFGQPQHF
14	TRBV30	TRBJ1-5	once	TRBD1	TGTGCCTGGAGTAGACAGGGTGGGGGTCAGCCCCAGCATTTT	CAWSRQGGGQPQHF
12	TRBV7-9	TRBJ2-2	.	.	TGTGCCAGCAGCCCACTCACCATGAAGCTGTTTTTT	CASSPLTMKLFF
13	TRBV29-1	TRBJ2-7	few	.	TGCAGCGTTGAAATAGTATCGCGGTCAACGCAGTACTTC	CSVEIVSRSTQYF
14	TRBV9	TRBJ1-4	.	.	TGTGCCAGCAGCGTAGAACAGGGAGGTGAAAAACTGTTTTTT	CASSVEQGGEKLFF
13	TRBV7-8	TRBJ2-5	.	.	TGTGCCAGCAGCTTTTTGCCAAAAGAGACCCAGTACTTC	CASSFLPKETQYF
14	TRBV10-3	TRBJ2-5	.	.	TGTGCCATCAGTGGTGGTGGGGCCACAGAGACCCAGTACTTC	CAISGGGATETQYF
14	TRBV7-8	TRBJ1-1	.	TRBD1	TGTGCCAGCAGCTTACTGTCAGGGGGCTACGGAACTTTCTTT	CASSLLSGGYGTFF
13	TRBV6-5	TRBJ1-2	.	.	TGTGCCAGCAGTTACACCCGCAACTATGGCTACACCTTC	CASSYTRNYGYTF
15	TRBV5-5	TRBJ2-2	.	.	TGTGCCAGCAGCCTCCCCGTAGCCATATCCGGGGAGCTGTTTTTT	CASSLPVAISGELFF
14	TRBV6-5	TRBJ1-1	few	.	TGTGCCAGCTCAAGCCCCAGGGGGAACACTGAAGCTTTCTTT	CASSSPRGNTEAFF
16	TRBV5-4	TRBJ1-2	.	TRBD1	TGTGCCAGCAGCTCAAAAGGGACAGGGGGCGCGGATGGCTACACCTTC	CASSSKGTGGADGYTF
14	TRBV30	TRBJ1-2	.	.	TGTGCCTGGAGTGCCACGCCAGATAGGAATGGCTACACCTTC	CAWSATPDRNGYTF
16	TRBV10-3	TRBJ1-4	few	.	TGTGCCATCAGTCCTGGCGGGATAGCAACTAATGAAAAACTGTTTTTT	CAISPGGIATNEKLFF
15	TRBV5-8	TRBJ1-5	once	TRBD1	TGTGCCAGCAGCAAAGGGACAGCGGACAATCAGCCCCAGCATTTT	CASSKGTADNQPQHF
15	TRBV9	TRBJ2-7	.	.	TGTGCCAGCAGCCCCGAGGTAGCGGTGTCCTACGAGCAGTACTTC	CASSPEVAVSYEQYF
14	TRBV5-6	TRBJ1-1	.	.	TGTGCCAGCAGCTTTCTCAGGAAAGACACTGAAGCTTTCTTT	CASSFLRKDTEAFF
10	TRBV29-1	TRBJ2-1	.	.	TGCAGCGTTAGATTCCTTGAGCAGTTCTTC	CSVRFLEQFF
15	TRBV19	TRBJ2-1	.	.	TGTGCCAGTAGTATAGGCCCCCCCGACTACAATGAGCAGTTCTTC	CASSIGPPDYNEQFF
12	TRBV29-1	TRBJ2-7	.	.	TGCAGCGTTACTAGGGGCAACTACGAGCAGTACTTC	CSVTRGNYEQYF
16	TRBV13	TRBJ1-2	.	.	TGTGCCAGCAGCTTAGACAGGGATACATCGGGCTATGGCTACACCTTC	CASSLDRDTSGYGYTF
15	TRBV6-4	TRBJ2-3	.	.	TGTGCCAGCAGTGACAGGGCGGGATACGCAGATACGCAGTATTTT	CASSDRAGYADTQYF
14	TRBV30	TRBJ2-7	.	.	TGTGCCTGGAGTAGACAGGCCAACTCCTACGAGCAGTACTTC	CAWSRQANSYEQYF
13	TRBV27	TRBJ2-7	.	TRBD1	TGTGCCAGCAGTTCGACAGGGTCAGGAGAGCAGTACTTC	CASSSTGSGEQYF
14	TRBV5-4	TRBJ2-7	.	.	TGTGCCAGCAGCTTGAGTGGGAGCTCCTACGAGCAGTACTTC	CASSLSGSSYEQYF
16	TRBV6-6	TRBJ2-1	once	TRBD2	TGTGCCAGCTTCTGGACTAGCGGGAGGGAGAAGGATGAGCAGTTCTTC	CASFWTSGREKDEQFF
16	TRBV6-4	TRBJ2-2	.	TRBD1	TGTGCCAGCAGTGACTCGGGGACAGAAAACACCGGGGAGCTGTTTTTT	CASSDSGTENTGELFF
13	TRBV6-7	TRBJ2-1	.	.	TGTGCCAGCCGTCCGGGACCGCGGAATGAGCAGTTCTTC	CASRPGPRNEQFF
12	TRBV6-1	TRBJ1-2	.	.	TGTGCCAGCAGGCGAAGGGGGGACGGCTACACCTTC	CASRRRGDGYTF